These T cell receptor beta chains were read from a single sample in a study of T cell responses to AZD1222 COVID-19 vaccine. Sequencing used immunoSEQ multiplex PCR; TCRdb keeps in-frame clones, though not all of them. The sample has around 90,000 clones, roughly 85% seen once. The starting material was peripheral blood, obtained on day 0 of AZD1222 vaccination. Receptors originate from an adult in good health. CDR3s include the opening cysteine and the closing phenylalanine or tryptophan. The order of the fields is V gene, clone size, D gene, J gene, CDR3 protein, CDR3 DNA. The D gene is left open where the match is weak. The listing skips clone size in some rows; elsewhere it reads once, few, many or a size class.

v_call: TRBV18
clone_size: NA
d_call: NA
j_call: TRBJ2-7
cdr3_aa: CASSPGGGSSYEQYF
cdr3_nt: TGTGCCAGCTCACCGGGTGGGGGAAGCTCCTACGAGCAGTACTTC

v_call: TRBV19
clone_size: NA
d_call: NA
j_call: TRBJ2-3
cdr3_aa: CASSVGADTQYF
cdr3_nt: TGTGCCAGTTCAGTAGGCGCAGATACGCAGTATTTT

v_call: TRBV30
clone_size: NA
d_call: NA
j_call: TRBJ1-1
cdr3_aa: CAWSYPPWTENTEAFF
cdr3_nt: TGTGCCTGGAGTTATCCTCCGTGGACTGAGAACACTGAAGCTTTCTTT

v_call: TRBV5-1
clone_size: NA
d_call: NA
j_call: TRBJ1-5
cdr3_aa: CASSLGRTVSNQPQHF
cdr3_nt: TGCGCCAGCAGCTTGGGGAGGACAGTCAGCAATCAGCCCCAGCATTTT

v_call: TRBV5-4
clone_size: NA
d_call: NA
j_call: TRBJ1-2
cdr3_aa: CASSLDGGYGYTF
cdr3_nt: TGTGCCAGCAGCCTCGACGGTGGGTATGGCTACACCTTC

v_call: TRBV19
clone_size: NA
d_call: NA
j_call: TRBJ2-1
cdr3_aa: CASSQGHYNEQFF
cdr3_nt: TGTGCCAGTAGTCAGGGACACTACAATGAGCAGTTCTTC

v_call: TRBV5-1
clone_size: many
d_call: TRBD1
j_call: TRBJ1-2
cdr3_aa: CASSGSGQGDYGYTF
cdr3_nt: TGCGCCAGCAGCGGTTCGGGACAGGGAGACTATGGCTACACCTTC

v_call: TRBV21-1
clone_size: NA
d_call: NA
j_call: TRBJ2-7
cdr3_aa: CASSKGGVGTHYEQYF
cdr3_nt: TGTGCCAGCAGCAAGGGGGGTGTTGGGACACACTACGAGCAGTACTTC

v_call: TRBV9
clone_size: once
d_call: TRBD1
j_call: TRBJ1-2
cdr3_aa: CASSDGQGASYYGYTF
cdr3_nt: TGTGCCAGCAGCGATGGACAGGGGGCATCGTACTATGGCTACACCTTC

v_call: TRBV7-9
clone_size: NA
d_call: NA
j_call: TRBJ2-7
cdr3_aa: CASTPGYLSYEQYF
cdr3_nt: TGTGCCAGCACCCCGGGGTATCTCTCCTACGAGCAGTACTTC

v_call: TRBV19
clone_size: NA
d_call: NA
j_call: TRBJ2-5
cdr3_aa: CASSILGGQETQYF
cdr3_nt: TGTGCCAGTAGTATACTTGGGGGGCAGGAGACCCAGTACTTC

v_call: TRBV15
clone_size: NA
d_call: TRBD2
j_call: TRBJ2-5
cdr3_aa: CATSRESGRAGETQYF
cdr3_nt: TGTGCCACCAGCAGAGAGAGCGGGAGGGCAGGGGAGACCCAGTACTTC

v_call: TRBV28
clone_size: NA
d_call: NA
j_call: TRBJ1-1
cdr3_aa: CASRYGTEAFF
cdr3_nt: TGTGCCAGCAGATACGGCACTGAAGCTTTCTTT